This is a list of T cell receptor beta chains from one sample in a study of cytomegalovirus exposure and HLA in healthy donors. Profiling relied on immunoSEQ multiplex PCR, and the TCRdb table lists in-frame clones only, not all of them. The sample yields 130,000 or so clones, around three fifths seen once. Sequences were obtained from PBMCs. These receptors were obtained from a woman between 40 and 55 years old in good health and CMV-seropositive. Both conserved end residues are part of each CDR3. D genes are given only for firm matches. The size field is filled for only some rows; it gives once, few, many or a size class.

>TRBV5-1|TRBJ1-1|.|TRBD1
CASSWDRGLNTEAFF
TGCGCCAGCAGCTGGGACAGGGGTTTGAACACTGAAGCTTTCTTT
>TRBV19|TRBJ2-1|.|.
CASSIRLAGQTYNEQFF
TGTGCCAGTAGTATTAGGTTAGCGGGACAGACCTACAATGAGCAGTTCTTC
>TRBV7-9|TRBJ2-4|.|.
CASSLGQKNIQYF
TGTGCCAGCAGCTTAGGTCAGAAAAACATTCAGTACTTC
>TRBV27|TRBJ1-5|.|.
CGSRQGNQPQHF
TGCGGAAGCAGGCAGGGTAATCAGCCCCAGCATTTT
>TRBV4-2|TRBJ1-2|.|.
CASSGGGDYGYPF
TGTGCCAGCAGCGGCGGCGGGGACTATGGCTACCCCTTC
>TRBV5-1|TRBJ2-7|.|TRBD1
CASSQTGSSLYEQYF
TGCGCCAGCAGCCAGACAGGGAGTTCCCTCTACGAGCAGTACTTC
>TRBV5-1|TRBJ1-1|few|TRBD1
CASSGTGLGTEAFF
TGCGCCAGCAGCGGGACAGGGTTGGGCACTGAAGCTTTCTTT
>TRBV10-3|TRBJ2-5|.|.
CAISESGSRKETQYF
TGTGCCATCAGTGAGTCGGGCAGTAGAAAGGAGACCCAGTACTTC
>TRBV28|TRBJ2-5|.|.
CASSPGTQETQYF
TGTGCCAGCAGTCCGGGGACTCAAGAGACCCAGTACTTC
>TRBV7-9|TRBJ1-2|.|.
CASSLVWGLGYTF
TGTGCCAGCAGCTTAGTGTGGGGGCTGGGATACACCTTC
>TRBV5-1|TRBJ1-1|.|.
CASSPGGLNTEAFF
TGCGCCAGCAGCCCCGGGGGTCTGAACACTGAAGCTTTCTTT
>TRBV18|TRBJ2-7|.|TRBD1
CASLGQGGSYEQYF
TGTGCCAGCCTAGGACAGGGCGGATCGTACGAGCAGTACTTC
>TRBV19|TRBJ2-7|.|.
CASSMETGGEQYF
TGTGCCAGTAGTATGGAGACAGGAGGCGAGCAGTACTTC
>TRBV30|TRBJ2-7|once|TRBD1
CAWSVGTGVGQYF
TGTGCCTGGAGCGTAGGGACAGGGGTTGGGCAGTACTTC
>TRBV6-1|TRBJ2-7|.|TRBD1
CASYRDSSYEQYF
TGTGCCAGCTACCGGGACAGCTCTTACGAGCAGTACTTC
>TRBV2|TRBJ2-3|.|.
CAREQGGTQYF
TGTGCCAGGGAACAGGGCGGGACGCAGTATTTT
>TRBV5-4|TRBJ2-2|.|TRBD2
CASSLRPSGGADTGELFF
TGTGCCAGCAGCTTGCGGCCTAGCGGGGGGGCAGACACCGGGGAGCTGTTTTTT
>TRBV11-2|TRBJ2-7|.|.
CASSLVSQAGGEQYF
TGTGCCAGCAGCTTAGTTTCACAGGCCGGCGGCGAGCAGTACTTC
>TRBV5-1|TRBJ2-4|.|TRBD2
CASSLGGSLAKNIQYF
TGCGCCAGCAGCTTGGGCGGGAGCTTAGCCAAAAACATTCAGTACTTC
>TRBV6-6|TRBJ1-4|.|TRBD1
CASSYYGQGTNEKLFF
TGTGCCAGCAGTTACTACGGACAGGGTACTAATGAAAAACTGTTTTTT
>TRBV6-1|TRBJ1-4|.|.
CASSTYGTNEKLFF
TGTGCCAGCAGTACGTACGGTACTAATGAAAAACTGTTTTTT
>TRBV5-4|TRBJ2-3|.|.
CASTRGELVKPSTDTQYF
TGTGCCAGCACCCGAGGTGAACTGGTCAAGCCTAGCACAGATACGCAGTATTTT
>TRBV29-1|TRBJ1-4|.|TRBD1
CSVCEQGANEKLFF
TGCAGCGTGTGTGAACAGGGGGCTAATGAAAAACTGTTTTTT
>TRBV2|TRBJ1-2|.|.
CASSEDQGYGYTF
TGTGCCAGCAGTGAAGACCAGGGCTATGGCTACACCTTC
>TRBV2|TRBJ2-7|.|.
CASLPTPDRFSYEQYF
TGTGCCAGCCTCCCGACTCCTGACAGGTTCTCCTACGAGCAGTACTTC
>TRBV7-9|TRBJ2-7|.|.
CASSSGQLVSYEQYF
TGTGCCAGCAGCTCAGGCCAGCTTGTATCCTACGAGCAGTACTTC
>TRBV28|TRBJ1-1|once|.
CASSYGGKTYTEAFF
TGTGCCAGCAGTTACGGAGGGAAGACATACACTGAAGCTTTCTTT
>TRBV15|TRBJ2-2|.|TRBD1
CATSRATGGTGELFF
TGTGCCACCAGCAGAGCGACAGGGGGTACCGGGGAGCTGTTTTTT
>TRBV10-3|TRBJ1-3|.|.
CAIMGGNTIYF
TGTGCCATCATGGGCGGGAACACCATATATTTT